This passage covers 18 T cell receptor beta chains from one sample sequenced in a study of blood T cell repertoires in COVID-19 (dated by TCRdb to about 2020). The protocol used for the library was the immunoSEQ multiplex PCR assay. Sourced from immuneACCESS, this table was stored by TCRdb with only in-frame sequences that have V and J called. A share of the clones is absent; for the studies checked, an unresolved V gene accounts for under half, and the remainder has no known explanation. The table for this sample lists 140,000 to 150,000 clones; 80% of them were counted only once. The ten biggest clones cover about 5% of the sample. The sample was peripheral blood. These receptors were collected from a woman in her forties or fifties with acute or convalescent COVID-19.

The rearrangement joins TRBV5-5 to TRBJ2-7, with TRBD1 matching over 7 bases. The ends lost 4 bases at V and 0 bases at J; junction bases unmatched: 10. Germline CDR1 is SGHKS and CDR2 is YYEKEE (reference sequence). This CDR3 has 16 amino acids. The CDR3 protein is CASSPGQSSNSYEQYF. In DNA form, the CDR3 reads TGTGCCAGCAGCCCGGGACAGTCATCTAACTCCTACGAGCAGTACTTC.

V usage is TRBV28 and J usage is TRBJ2-7; 10 bases fit TRBD2. V lost 4 bases and J lost 0; bases outside the gene matches: 3. The CDR3 length is 15 residues. CDR1 and CDR2 from the germline V gene are MDHEN and SYDVKM. DNA for the CDR3: TGTGCCAGCAGTTCCCTAGCGGGGGCCTCCTACGAGCAGTACTTC. It is translated as CASSSLAGASYEQYF. Drawing the rest from reference TRBV28 and TRBJ2-7, the complete variable domain is DVKVTQSSRYLVKRTGEKVFLECVQDMDHENMFWYRQDPGLGLRLIYFSYDVKMKEKGDIPEGYSVSREKKERFSLILESASTNQTSMYLCASSSLAGASYEQYFGPGTRLTVT.

The V and J genes are TRBV7-2 and TRBJ1-1; 7 nucleotides agree with TRBD1. The J segment lost 4 bases and the V segment lost 5 bases, leaving 7 bases of the junction unmatched. Germline V gene data show CDR1 as SGHTA and CDR2 as FQGNSA. CDR3 length equals 14 residues. In nucleotides, the CDR3 is TGTGCCAGCAGCCCAAGACAGGGTAGCACTGAAGCTTTCTTT. This sequence encodes CASSPRQGSTEAFF.

The chain carries TRBV9 and TRBJ1-1; a possible D gene is TRBD1 (5 bases). The germline V gene encodes CDR1 SGDLS and CDR2 YYNGEE. This CDR3 has 13 residues. Trimming shortened V by 5 bases and J by 5 bases, and 13 bases separated the two germline ends. CDR3: CASRLIQGTEAFF. The CDR3 nucleotides are TGTGCCAGCAGGTTAATTCAGGGTACTGAAGCTTTCTTT.

V usage is TRBV19 and J usage is TRBJ2-7; D may be TRBD2 (6 bases). CDR1 is LNHDA and CDR2 is SQIVND in the germline V gene (reference sequence). V shed 0 bases and J shed 6 bases, with 12 bases lying between them. This CDR3 has 14 amino acids. This CDR3 is CASSIDRTIREQYF. The CDR3 bases are TGTGCCAGTAGTATAGACCGGACTATTCGCGAGCAGTACTTC. The full variable domain, its missing parts supplied by reference TRBV19 and TRBJ2-7, is DGGITQSPKYLFRKEGQNVTLSCEQNLNHDAMYWYRQDPGQGLRLIYYSQIVNDFQKGDIAEGYSVSREKKESFPLTVTSAQKNPTAFYLCASSIDRTIREQYFGPGTRLTVT.

This chain uses TRBV7-8 with TRBJ2-7; 13 nucleotides agree with TRBD2. With V trimmed by 5 bases and J by 2 bases, 9 bases remained unmatched. Germline V CDR1 and CDR2: SGHVS, FQNEAQ. The length of the CDR3 is 17 residues. The DNA of the CDR3 is TGTGCCAGCAGCCTACCTACCGGGACTAGCGGGGCCTACGAGCAGTACTTC. It yields the protein CASSLPTGTSGAYEQYF.

The J gene is TRBJ2-5, the V gene TRBV18; D remains unclear. CDR1 KGHSH and CDR2 LQKENI come from the germline V gene. The CDR3 is 12 residues long. With 3 bases removed from V and 4 bases from J, the gap between germline ends came to 6 bases. The chain's CDR3 is CASSPYIETQYF. CDR3 nucleotides: TGTGCCAGCTCACCGTATATAGAGACCCAGTACTTC.

This chain connects TRBV18 to TRBJ2-1; TRBD2 might be the D (5 bases). Trimming removed 1 base from V and 7 bases from J, with 14 bases in between. Germline V gene sequence: CDR1 KGHSH, CDR2 LQKENI. The CDR3 sequence is 15 residues long. The CDR3 loop is CASSPREGSGNEQFF. The CDR3 nucleotides read TGTGCCAGCTCACCACGTGAGGGATCGGGGAATGAGCAGTTCTTC.

The V call is TRBV6-2 or TRBV6-3, the J call TRBJ2-6; 7 bases are a match to TRBD2. Per the germline V gene, CDR1 is MNHEY and CDR2 is SVGEGT. Losses at the gene ends were 4 bases for V and 4 bases for J; bases not matched to a gene: 7. This CDR3 has 16 residues. The CDR3 coding sequence is TGTGCCAGCAGTTGGGGAGGGCAAGCCGGGGCCAACGTCCTGACTTTC. Its protein product is CASSWGGQAGANVLTF.

The chain joins TRBV10-3 to TRBJ2-1, with TRBD2 matching 16 bases. The CDR3 covers 15 residues. Germline V gene lookup returns CDR1 ENHRY and CDR2 SYGVKD. Trimming cost V 7 bases and J 8 bases; bases outside gene matches: 5. This CDR3 reads CAITKGLAGGDEQFF. The DNA for the CDR3 is TGTGCCATCACTAAGGGACTAGCGGGGGGGGATGAGCAGTTCTTC.

The chain uses TRBV7-3 and TRBJ2-3; 7 bases fit TRBD2. Germline-derived CDR1 and CDR2 are SGHTA and FQGTGA. The CDR3 has 16 residues. V lost 0 bases to trimming and J lost 3 bases; unmatched junction nucleotides: 6. The CDR3, as DNA: TGTGCCAGCAGCTTAACTGGCTCCGGGGGGACAGATACGCAGTATTTT. Its protein product is CASSLTGSGGTDTQYF. Together with reference TRBV7-3 and TRBJ2-3, the CDR3 gives the full variable domain: GAGVSQTPSNKVTEKGKYVELRCDPISGHTALYWYRQSLGQGPEFLIYFQGTGAADDSGLPNDRFFAVRPEGSVSTLKIQRTERGDSAVYLCASSLTGSGGTDTQYFGPGTRLTVL.

V gene TRBV12-5 combines with J gene TRBJ1-1; 7 bases line up with TRBD1. Germline V gives CDR1 LGHNT, CDR2 FRNRAP. The CDR3 length is 14 residues. The trim removed 5 bases at V and 1 base at J, leaving 4 bases unmatched. CDR3 DNA sequence: TGTGCTAGTGGTGAAGACAGGGCGAACACTGAAGCTTTCTTT. Encoded protein: CASGEDRANTEAFF.

The V call is TRBV15, the J call TRBJ1-5; no firm D call. The length of the CDR3 is 13 residues. The germline CDR1 and CDR2 sequences are LNHNV and YYDKDF (reference sequence). Trimming stripped 3 bases from V and 8 bases from J, with 11 bases between. The chain's CDR3 is CATSRSTLEPQHF. The CDR3 DNA reads TGTGCCACCAGCAGGTCTACCTTGGAGCCCCAGCATTTT.

This chain connects TRBV27 to TRBJ1-5; 8 bases map to TRBD1. There are 15 residues in the CDR3. Germline CDR1 is MNHEY and CDR2 is SMNVEV (reference sequence). The V gene end was trimmed by 6 bases and the J gene end by 6 bases; junction bases not matched to a gene: 10. In DNA form, the CDR3 reads TGTGCCAGCAGCCTAACGCCAGGGGGCCGTCAGCCCCAGCATTTT. It yields the protein CASSLTPGGRQPQHF.

The chain is built from TRBV6-5 and TRBJ2-3; a weak D match, TRBD1 (5 bases). From germline, CDR1 is MNHEY and CDR2 SVGAGI. The CDR3 sequence is 12 residues long. V was shortened by 5 bases and J by 6 bases, with 9 bases between the two germline ends. The CDR3 region has the DNA TGTGCCAGCAGTCTGCCAGGGGATACGCAGTATTTT. Translating it yields CASSLPGDTQYF.

This sequence joins TRBV3-1 (or the pseudogene TRBV3-2) and TRBJ2-1; 7 bases line up with TRBD2. The J segment lost 16 bases and the V segment lost 0 bases, leaving 6 bases of the junction unmatched. This CDR3 has 12 residues. CDR1 is LGHDT, CDR2 YNNKEL, per germline (reference sequence). CDR3 in amino acids: CASSQDLGLPFF. In nucleotides, the CDR3 is TGTGCCAGCAGCCAAGATTTGGGACTACCCTTCTTC.

V gene TRBV5-6 combines with J gene TRBJ2-5, with a tentative D call TRBD2 (6 bases). Gene TRBJ2-7 matches the end of the DNA better, so the J call may be wrong. Germline loops: CDR1 SGHDT, CDR2 YYEEEE. The CDR3 totals 15 residues. The CDR3 spells CASSPPRGDTYEQYF. The CDR3 DNA reads as TGTGCCAGCAGCCCCCCGCGGGGAGATACCTACGAGCAGTACTTC.

The chain has TRBV7-9 and TRBJ1-3, with 8 bases lining up with TRBD1. Germline values: CDR1 SEHNR, CDR2 FQNEAQ (reference sequence). The CDR3 runs 14 residues. J was trimmed by 4 bases and V by 5 bases; bases with no gene match: 4. CDR3 sequence: CASSGQGQGNTIYF. CDR3 sequence (DNA): TGTGCCAGCAGCGGACAGGGACAAGGAAACACCATATATTTT.